This T cell receptor beta chain was documented in a study of shared clonotypes between healthy human individuals. The study's findings and limits: Naive subsets usually exceeded memory subsets in estimated richness.

Germline CDR1 is SEHNR and CDR2 is FQNEAQ (reference sequence). The CDR3 consists of 12 residues. V lost 2 bases and J lost 5, with 6 bases in between. Concerning this clone: The antigen is not known.

Across several immunoSEQ plates, the genomic DNA of each subset was split evenly. Only in-frame clones appear in the TCRdb table, and some are missing; sequencing was by immunoSEQ multiplex PCR. The repertoire holds some 2.1 million clones, 95% seen once, with 0.1% to 0.15% in the top ten. The clonotype originates from a man younger than 35 in good health. Sequenced material: naive CD4+ T cells sorted from blood. Subset meaning: CD45RA+ positively selected. J is TRBJ1-2 and V is TRBV7-9; D is unclear. The CDR3 bases are TGTGCCAGCAGCTTATCGGTATATGGCTACACCTTC. Protein: CASSLSVYGYTF.